The rows below give T cell receptor beta chains drawn from one sample of a study of T cell responses to AZD1222 COVID-19 vaccine. Method: immunoSEQ multiplex PCR; TCRdb's copy keeps in-frame clones and lacks some. This sample yields approximately 150,000 clones, of which roughly 91% are seen a single time; about 5.9% belongs to the top ten. Sequenced here: peripheral blood, sampled 28 days after the second AZD1222 dose. These receptors were taken from an adult who received the AZD1222 COVID-19 vaccine. Both conserved end residues are part of each CDR3.

TRBJ2-1 TRBV7-9 CASSLGSGRATEQFF
TRBJ1-2 TRBV4-2 CASSQDSVSYYGYTF
TRBJ1-2 TRBV5-1 CASRPPGANYGYTF
TRBJ2-4 TRBV9 CASSVNQAKNIQYF
TRBJ2-7 TRBV6-6 CASSYPRDGRISEQYF
TRBJ1-5 TRBV2 CASSVGQNNQPQHF
TRBJ2-7 TRBV6-5 CASSPQGASVHEQYF
TRBJ2-3 TRBV7-2 CASSFGVRTDTQYF
TRBJ1-2 TRBV2 CASKQGAQGYTF
TRBJ2-3 TRBV6-2/TRBV6-3 CASSDSGGPGTQYF
TRBJ1-2 TRBV6-5 CASRTTQESNGYTF
TRBJ2-1 TRBV9 CASSVGGGASNEQFF
TRBJ1-2 TRBV15 CATSSGNQGYGYTF
TRBJ2-3 TRBV2 CASRLAGVADTQYF
TRBJ2-3 TRBV7-7 CASSLDGLSTDTQYF
TRBJ2-3 TRBV24-1 CATSDPRAFETDTQYF
TRBJ2-1 TRBV20-1 CSARGGRRLFF
TRBJ2-7 TRBV29-1 CSVVGPPLYEQYF
TRBJ1-4 TRBV18 CASSPGEDEKLFF
TRBJ2-1 TRBV7-8 CASSLDSGSSNEQFF
TRBJ2-3 TRBV5-1 CASSLGTSGGGDTQYF
TRBJ2-2 TRBV28 CASSLTGQSTGELFF
TRBJ1-5 TRBV7-2 CASSLANDQPQHF
TRBJ1-2 TRBV11-2 CASSLEPGNYGYTF
TRBJ1-1 TRBV9 CASSVDRGGITFF
TRBJ1-4 TRBV7-2 CASSPGQGSEKLFF
TRBJ1-6 TRBV14 CASSLGGLRPLHF